These 9 T cell receptor beta chains were sequenced from one sample in a study of blood T cell repertoires in COVID-19 (TCRdb year 2020). Library preparation was by the immunoSEQ multiplex PCR assay. TCRdb limited this immuneACCESS table to in-frame rearrangements with V and J called. A share of clones is missing; checked studies link under half to unresolved V genes, and the rest is unexplained. This sample is represented by around 94,000 clones; approximately 80% of them were singletons. Jointly, the top ten make up roughly 19% of the sample. The sample taken for sequencing was peripheral blood. The receptor source for this set is a human donor in a cohort sampled during active COVID-19.

A word on this clone: Mismatch with germline at one junction end may stem from a read error. The rearrangement links TRBV20-1 to TRBJ2-7; D call uncertain. CDR3 length: 11 amino acids. Germline V gene sequence: CDR1 DFQATT, CDR2 SNEGSKA (reference sequence). The CDR3 loop is CSALDSHEQYF. Here the CDR3 DNA reads TGCAGTGCTTTAGACTCCCACGAGCAGTACTTC.

The genes are TRBV11-2 and TRBJ2-7, with TRBD1 identical over 8 bases. The germline CDR1 and CDR2 sequences are SGHAT and FQNNGV. This CDR3 is built from 15 residues. V lost 0 bases and J lost 5; bases outside the gene matches: 6. Written as DNA, the CDR3 is TGTGCCAGCAGCTTAGATTTACAGGGGGAAGACGAGCAGTACTTC. This codes for CASSLDLQGEDEQYF.

The DNA for the CDR3 is TGTGCCAGCAGCTCGGCAGGAGGGGGGGACTACGAGCAGTACTTC. Translating it yields CASSSAGGGDYEQYF. The chain recombines TRBV11-2 with TRBJ2-7; D perhaps matches TRBD2 (7 bases). This CDR3 region has 15 residues. V lost 4 bases to trimming and J lost 3 bases, with 16 bases between them. CDR1 and CDR2 from the germline V gene are SGHAT and FQNNGV.

The chain has TRBV29-1 and TRBJ2-2; D is ambiguous. The V gene's germline CDR1 is SQVTM and CDR2 ANQGSEA. The V end was cut by 3 bases, the J end by 4 bases, with 9 bases between. There are 13 residues in the CDR3. DNA of the CDR3: TGCAGCGTTGATGGCGGCTCCACCGGGGAGCTGTTTTTT. Protein sequence: CSVDGGSTGELFF.

In its sample, this clone was seen once. The chain links TRBV7-2 to TRBJ2-7, with 7 bases aligning to TRBD2. The V and J ends lost 0 bases and 6 bases, in that order; junction bases with no gene match: 8. There are 15 residues in the CDR3. Germline V lookup: CDR1 SGHTA, CDR2 FQGNSA. The CDR3 protein is CASSLAGGPSSEQYF. The CDR3 DNA sequence: TGTGCCAGCAGCTTAGCGGGAGGGCCCTCGTCCGAGCAGTACTTC.

A word on this clone: Other DNA sequences of this sample code for an identical CDR3. This chain joins TRBV18 and TRBJ2-7; TRBD1 matches 11 bases. V lost 2 bases to trimming and J lost 4 bases; unmatched junction nucleotides: 1. Germline V lookup: CDR1 KGHSH, CDR2 LQKENI. The CDR3 sequence is 14 residues long. The CDR3 here is CASSPGQGAYEQYF. The CDR3 region has the DNA TGTGCCAGCTCACCAGGACAGGGGGCGTACGAGCAGTACTTC.

The chain has TRBV15 and TRBJ1-2; 11 bases fit TRBD1. CDR3 length: 15 amino acids. Germline loops: CDR1 LNHNV, CDR2 YYDKDF (reference sequence). Losses at the gene ends were 6 bases for V and 7 bases for J; bases not matched to a gene: 10. In DNA, the CDR3 is TGTGCCACCAGTACCCCGGACAGGGGGCTGGTTGGCTACACCTTC. Translated, it gives CATSTPDRGLVGYTF.

This clone was found a few times. The chain links TRBV9 to TRBJ2-5; TRBD2 matches at 8 bases. Looked up from germline, CDR1 is SGDLS and CDR2 is YYNGEE. The junction had 3 bases not matched to a gene; V was cut back by 3 bases and J by 5 bases. CDR3 length: 13 amino acids. The CDR3 DNA sequence: TGTGCCAGCAGCGGACTAGCGACGGAGACCCAGTACTTC. As protein: CASSGLATETQYF.

The chain has TRBV24-1 and TRBJ1-5; TRBD1 is a possible D gene (6 bases). The V gene's germline CDR1 is KGHDR and CDR2 SFDVKD. V shed 4 bases and J shed 6 bases, with 9 bases lying between them. This CDR3 spans 13 amino acids. This CDR3 reads CATSEQGGQPQHF. Here the CDR3 DNA reads TGTGCCACCAGTGAACAGGGCGGTCAGCCCCAGCATTTT.